This T cell receptor (beta chain) was identified during a study of resident and recirculating memory T cells in vitiligo. Study-wide points: Clonality differed among vitiligo lesions, with no unique dominant clone.

In germline, CDR1 is SGHNT, CDR2 YENEEA. The CDR3 spans 13 residues. Trimming cost V 5 bases and J 9 bases, with 13 bases left between them. This table comes from immunoSEQ multiplex PCR, and its TCRdb copy is limited to in-frame clones, with some not included. The sample gives about 76,000 clones, 90% to 95% of which show up once; approximately 4.8% is in the top ten. In the case of this clone: Its antigen is as yet unknown.

The clonotype comes from a male donor with vitiligo. The V and J genes are TRBV11-3 and TRBJ2-2, with D hard to call. The sample taken for sequencing was blood. The CDR3 loop is CASSLTESRELFF. The CDR3 DNA reads as TGTGCCAGCAGCCTCACAGAATCCCGGGAGCTGTTTTTT.